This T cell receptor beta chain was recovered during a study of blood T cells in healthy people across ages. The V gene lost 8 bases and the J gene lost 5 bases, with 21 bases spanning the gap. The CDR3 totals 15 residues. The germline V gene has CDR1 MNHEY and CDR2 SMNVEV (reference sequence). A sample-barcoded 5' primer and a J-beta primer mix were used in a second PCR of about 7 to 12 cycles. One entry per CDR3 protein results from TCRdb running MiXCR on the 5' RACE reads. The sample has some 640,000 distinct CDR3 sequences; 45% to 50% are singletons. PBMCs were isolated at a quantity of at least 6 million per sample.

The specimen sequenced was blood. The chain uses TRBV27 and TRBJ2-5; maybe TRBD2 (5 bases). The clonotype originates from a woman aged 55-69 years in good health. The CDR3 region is CASSTGLLTRETQYF. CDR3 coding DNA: TGTGCCAGCTCTACTGGACTCTTAACGCGGGAGACCCAGTACTTC.